The clone carrying this T cell receptor beta chain has a count of ten or more. This specimen comes from a study of neurological immune-mediated disorders. V was shortened by 2 bases and J by 7 bases, with 15 bases between the two germline ends. The CDR3 contains 15 residues. Germline V CDR1 and CDR2: SGHNT, YENEEA. Each TCR transcript was tagged with a 10-nucleotide random UMI during 5'RACE. MiXCR, applied by TCRdb to the 5' RACE reads, yields one record per CDR3 protein. The sample contains tens of thousands of distinct CDR3 sequences, 13% of which appear only once. As for time point: technical triplicate 1.

The sequencing input was CD4+ T cells from blood. The sequence came from a female donor with HTLV-1-associated myelopathy (HAM/TSP). This chain connects TRBV11-3 to TRBJ1-5; D is ambiguous. CDR3 in amino acids: CASSLLGLARQPQHF. DNA of the CDR3: TGTGCCAGCAGCTTATTGGGGTTGGCACGGCAGCCCCAGCATTTT.